The clone carrying this T cell receptor beta chain was seen at least ten times. The data were taken from a study of T cells in Graves' hyperthyroidism and ophthalmopathy. V lost 1 base, J lost 5 bases, and 14 bases lay in between. CDR1 and CDR2 from the germline V gene are PRHDT and FYEKMQ (reference sequence). This CDR3 region has 15 residues. RNA transcripts gave rise to amplified TCR beta CDR3 regions. The HTBI set primed first-round TCR CDR3 RT-PCR. TCRdb processed the multiplex PCR reads anew with MiXCR; each CDR3 protein has one entry. The sample consists of about 280,000 distinct CDR3 sequences, 25% of them appearing once.

The genes are TRBV13 and TRBJ2-5, with unresolved D. The source material was blood. The sequence was obtained from a man aged 40-49 years with Graves' hyperthyroidism that later progressed to Graves' ophthalmopathy. The CDR3 DNA is TGTGCCAGCAGCTTAGTACAACAGTCTCTGGAGACCCAGTACTTC. It translates to CASSLVQQSLETQYF.